The 12 T cell receptor beta chains presented below share a single source sample, sequenced in a study of blood T cell repertoires in COVID-19 (dated by TCRdb to 2020 to 2021). To prepare the library, the immunoSEQ multiplex PCR assay was applied. TCRdb stores this immuneACCESS table with in-frame sequences only. Part of the clones is absent; in the studies checked, under half of the shortfall reflects unresolved V genes, and no reason is known for the rest. The sample table records 450,000 or so clones; approximately 89% of these occur just once. 0.8% to 0.9% of the sample is held by the ten biggest clonotypes. The sample consisted of peripheral blood. The receptors shown here come from a man aged 18 to 30 with COVID-19, enrolled during active disease.

This chain links TRBV19 with TRBJ2-1; 10 nucleotides align to TRBD1. V was clipped by 6 bases and J by 8 bases; unmatched bases: 10. Germline V gene data show CDR1 as LNHDA and CDR2 as SQIVND (reference sequence). This CDR3 comprises 15 residues. The DNA for the CDR3 is TGTGCCAGTAGCGACCCGGGACAGGGGTCCGATGAGCAGTTCTTC. It is translated as CASSDPGQGSDEQFF.

The rearrangement joins TRBV3-1 (or the pseudogene TRBV3-2) to TRBJ2-1; a possible D gene is TRBD1 (5 bases). In germline, CDR1 is LGHDT, CDR2 YNNKEL (reference sequence). The CDR3 consists of 14 residues. V was shortened by 2 bases and J by 9 bases, with 14 bases between the two germline ends. Here the CDR3 DNA reads TGTGCCAGCAGCCAAAGGGGCTTAGTGGTTGAGCAGTTCTTC. Its protein product is CASSQRGLVVEQFF.

On this clone: A read error may produce the germline difference seen at one junction end. V and J are TRBV28 and TRBJ1-5, with D perhaps matching TRBD1 (6 bases). Germline lookup yields CDR1 MDHEN and CDR2 SYDVKM. The length of the CDR3 is 14 residues. Written as DNA, the CDR3 is TGTTCCAGCAGGAGGGACACCGTCAATCAGCCCCAGCATTTT. It is translated as CSSRRDTVNQPQHF.

The chain carries TRBV6-5 and TRBJ2-1; 9 nucleotides align to TRBD1. This CDR3 has 14 amino acids. J gave up 7 bases and V 6 bases, and 7 bases lay outside the gene matches. Per germline, CDR1 MNHEY and CDR2 SVGAGI. The CDR3 protein is CASSGDRGRNEQFF. CDR3 DNA: TGTGCCAGCAGCGGAGACAGGGGGAGGAATGAGCAGTTCTTC.

The DNA of the CDR3 is TGTGCCAGCAGCTCGGAGCGGGCGAACACCGGGGAGCTGTTTTTT. Amino acid sequence: CASSSERANTGELFF. The V gene is TRBV5-4, the J gene TRBJ2-2, with D possibly being TRBD2 (6 bases). CDR3 length: 15 residues. Germline CDR1 SGHNT, CDR2 YYREEE (reference sequence). V shed 3 bases and J shed 0 bases, with 9 bases lying between them.

This clone has a single count. The V and J genes are TRBV30 and TRBJ2-7; tentatively, D is TRBD2 (6 bases). V lost 0 bases and J 7 bases, leaving 13 bases between the germline ends. Germline lookup yields CDR1 GTSNPN and CDR2 SVGIG (reference sequence). This CDR3 has 13 amino acids. CDR3 coding DNA: TGTGCCTGGAGTGTACATGGCGGGATGGAGCAGTACTTC. It specifies CAWSVHGGMEQYF.

The table lists this clone with a count of one. This rearrangement joins TRBV30 to TRBJ1-1; D ambiguous. The CDR3 contains 14 residues. V dropped 0 bases and J dropped 0 bases, with 8 bases sitting between them. Germline values: CDR1 GTSNPN, CDR2 SVGIG (reference sequence). CDR3 sequence (DNA): TGTGCCTGGAGTGTATTACAGTTGAACACTGAAGCTTTCTTT. The encoded protein is CAWSVLQLNTEAFF.

This clone was recorded only once. This chain joins TRBV6-5 and TRBJ2-3, with D perhaps matching TRBD2 (6 bases). The germline gives CDR1 MNHEY, CDR2 SVGAGI. The CDR3 is made up of 13 amino acids. Trimming took off 11 bases at V and 0 bases at J, with 12 bases between the two ends. CDR3 sequence reads: CAAGGSSTDTQYF. The CDR3 bases are TGTGCCGCCGGAGGGTCTAGCACAGATACGCAGTATTTT.

The chain is built from TRBV14 and TRBJ1-5, with 7 bases matching TRBD1. CDR3 length: 15 amino acids. With V trimmed by 5 bases and J by 6 bases, 10 bases remained unmatched. From germline, CDR1 is SGHDN and CDR2 FVKESK. The CDR3 nucleotides are TGTGCCAGCAGCTTCCGACAGGGCCGGGGTCAGCCCCAGCATTTT. Translated: CASSFRQGRGQPQHF.

The V and J genes are TRBV6-6 and TRBJ1-1, with D unresolved. CDR1 is MNHNY and CDR2 is SVGAGI in the germline V gene (reference sequence). This CDR3 is built from 12 residues. V was trimmed by 2 bases and J by 10 bases, leaving 11 bases between them. CDR3 DNA sequence: TGTGCCAGCAGTTACCTGGGGAGACGAGCTTTCTTT. Protein sequence: CASSYLGRRAFF.

The chain is built from TRBV2 and TRBJ2-2, with 10 bases identical to TRBD2. Germline V gene sequence: CDR1 SNHLY, CDR2 FYNNEI. The CDR3 is 17 residues long. V lost 10 bases to trimming and J lost 4 bases; unmatched junction nucleotides: 15. CDR3 DNA sequence: TGTGCCACAAGCGGAGCGGGGGGGCCTCGTGGCACCGGGGAGCTGTTTTTT. Protein: CATSGAGGPRGTGELFF.

CDR3 amino acids: CASSSFGGNTEAFF. The CDR3 DNA reads as TGTGCCAGCAGCTCCTTTGGAGGGAACACTGAAGCTTTCTTT. The chain combines TRBV11-2 with TRBJ1-1; unclear D gene. The CDR3 consists of 14 residues. The V end was cut by 4 bases, the J end by 1 base, with 10 bases between. Per germline, CDR1 SGHAT and CDR2 FQNNGV.